These 30 T cell receptor beta chains were all obtained from the same sample, sequenced in a study of graft-versus-host responses after intestinal transplantation. For these receptors, no antigen is known. Profiling relied on immunoSEQ multiplex PCR, and the TCRdb table lists in-frame clones only, not all of them. The data show approximately 94,000 clones, about 90% seen once. This specimen was unstimulated CD4+ T cells sorted from spleen or lymph node cells, taken before transplant. The receptors come from a human donor who was the organ donor for an intestinal transplant.

The V and J genes are TRBV4-2 and TRBJ1-1, with D uncertain. The V gene's germline CDR1 is LGHNA and CDR2 YNFKEQ. The V gene lost 1 base and the J gene lost 0 bases, with 9 bases spanning the gap. This CDR3 comprises 15 residues. CDR3 sequence: CASSQGETMNTEAFF. CDR3 bases: TGTGCCAGCAGCCAAGGGGAGACCATGAACACTGAAGCTTTCTTT.

Concerning this clone itself: One end of the junction fails to match germline, which may point to a read error. This chain uses TRBV7-9 with TRBJ1-2; D might be TRBD1 (5 bases). The CDR3 contains 11 residues. The germline V gene encodes CDR1 SEHNR and CDR2 FQNEAQ (reference sequence). CDR3 DNA: TGTGCCAGCAGCTTAGCGGGCAGGGCTTTCTTC. Protein product: CASSLAGRAFF. Full variable domain (remainder filled in from reference TRBV7-9 and TRBJ1-2): DTGVSQNPRHKITKRGQNVTFRCDPISEHNRLYWYRQTLGQGPEFLTYFQNEAQLEKSRLLSDRFSAERPKGSFSTLEIQRTEQGDSAMYLCASSLAGRAFFGSGTRLTVV.

A note on this clone: A read error may produce the germline difference seen at one junction end. This sequence joins TRBV7-9 and TRBJ1-1; TRBD1 might be the D (5 bases). Germline lookup yields CDR1 SEHNR and CDR2 FQNEAQ (reference sequence). CDR3 length: 10 amino acids. CDR3 sequence (DNA): TGTGCCAGCAGCTTAATCAGGGCGCGGTTT. Amino acid sequence: CASSLIRARF.

J is TRBJ2-6 and V is TRBV4-2; 7 nucleotides align to TRBD2. Trimming removed 0 bases from V and 2 bases from J; junction bases left unmatched: 1. Germline CDR1 is LGHNA and CDR2 is YNFKEQ. This CDR3 comprises 16 residues. The CDR3 region has the DNA TGTGCCAGCAGCCAAGATGGGGGGGCTGGGGCCAACGTCCTGACTTTC. Translated, it gives CASSQDGGAGANVLTF.

This rearrangement joins TRBV6-5 to TRBJ2-3, with D perhaps being TRBD1 or TRBD2 (6 bases each). V shed 2 bases and J shed 1 base, with 7 bases lying between them. The CDR3 sequence is 14 residues long. Germline CDR1 and CDR2: MNHEY and SVGAGI. The CDR3 spells CASSYGGRTDTQYF. CDR3 in DNA: TGTGCCAGCAGTTACGGGGGGCGCACAGATACGCAGTATTTT.

The chain is built from TRBV2 and TRBJ1-4; D remains unclear. From germline, CDR1 is SNHLY and CDR2 FYNNEI. Trimming left V 6 bases short and J 4 bases short, with 15 bases between. The CDR3 has 15 residues. The CDR3 loop is CASRIQSSGNEKLFF. The CDR3 DNA follows: TGTGCCAGCAGAATACAGTCTTCGGGTAATGAAAAACTGTTTTTT.

This rearrangement joins TRBV5-1 to TRBJ2-5; D is unclear. The V and J ends lost 4 bases and 0 bases respectively, with 7 bases between them. Per the germline V gene, CDR1 is SGHRS and CDR2 is YFSETQ. There are 13 residues in the CDR3. CDR3 protein: CASSLGYQETQYF. CDR3 bases: TGCGCCAGCAGCCTCGGGTACCAAGAGACCCAGTACTTC.

This chain joins TRBV28 and TRBJ2-7, with a possible D match to TRBD1 (5 bases). V was trimmed by 5 bases and J by 7 bases, leaving 18 bases between them. The CDR3 contains 14 residues. The germline gives CDR1 MDHEN, CDR2 SYDVKM. CDR3 in DNA: TGTGCCAGCAGTCCCCCCCGGCAGGGTAGAGAGCAGTACTTC. This codes for CASSPPRQGREQYF.

In its sample, this clone was seen a few times. J is TRBJ2-5 and V is TRBV10-1; possibly TRBD1 or TRBD2 for D (5 bases each). Germline V CDR1 and CDR2: WNHNN, SYGVQD (reference sequence). Deletions cut 2 bases from V and 4 bases from J, with 8 bases between. The CDR3 consists of 13 residues. The CDR3 is CASSEQGRETQYF. The CDR3 nucleotides read TGCGCCAGCAGTGAGCAGGGACGAGAGACCCAGTACTTC.

J is TRBJ1-3 and V is TRBV30; D remains ambiguous. CDR1 and CDR2 from the germline V gene are GTSNPN and SVGIG (reference sequence). The CDR3 contains 14 residues. The chain's CDR3 is CALTLDSSGNTIYF. The CDR3 bases are TGTGCTTTGACCTTGGACTCCTCTGGAAACACCATATATTTT.

The chain carries TRBV2 and TRBJ2-7; D is possibly TRBD2 (7 bases). Germline V gene sequence: CDR1 SNHLY, CDR2 FYNNEI. Between the trimmed V and J ends, which lost 5 bases and 4 bases, there was a span of 18 bases. The CDR3 runs to 15 residues. Written as DNA, the CDR3 is TGTGCCAGCAGTCCCGGGGGGCCCCAGTTTTACGAGCAGTACTTC. Amino acid sequence: CASSPGGPQFYEQYF.

The chain recombines TRBV15 with TRBJ2-5; 15 nucleotides line up with TRBD2. CDR3 length: 19 residues. J lost 2 bases, V lost 0 bases, and 7 bases had no gene match. Per germline, CDR1 LNHNV and CDR2 YYDKDF (reference sequence). The chain's CDR3 is CATSRDPGLAGGKQETQYF. CDR3 nucleotide sequence: TGTGCCACCAGCAGAGATCCCGGACTAGCGGGGGGGAAACAAGAGACCCAGTACTTC.

This rearrangement joins TRBV28 to TRBJ1-2; tentatively, D is TRBD1 (5 bases). Trimming stripped 5 bases from V and 0 bases from J, with 13 bases between. The CDR3 has 15 amino acids. CDR1 and CDR2 from the germline V gene are MDHEN and SYDVKM. CDR3 protein: CASSLFGGANYGYTF. The CDR3 nucleotides are TGTGCCAGCAGTCTCTTCGGGGGAGCTAACTATGGCTACACCTTC.

The CDR3 protein is CASSYQGAGTGELFF. The CDR3 DNA is TGTGCCAGCAGTTACCAGGGGGCAGGCACCGGGGAGCTGTTTTTT. V and J are TRBV28 and TRBJ2-2, with TRBD1 matching over 8 bases. Germline CDR1 and CDR2: MDHEN and SYDVKM. There are 15 residues in the CDR3. Losses at the gene ends were 4 bases for V and 4 bases for J; bases not matched to a gene: 5.

This chain's CDR3 is CASSLGTGTNSPLHF. Written as DNA, the CDR3 is TGTGCCAGCAGCTTAGGGACAGGGACGAATTCACCCCTCCACTTT. The V and J genes are TRBV7-6 and TRBJ1-6; 8 positions match TRBD1. The CDR3 totals 15 residues. Germline trimming cut 1 base from V and 7 bases from J; bases unmatched to any gene: 3. The V gene's germline CDR1 is SGHVS and CDR2 FNYEAQ.

In its sample, this clone was seen once. The V call is TRBV11-2, the J call TRBJ2-1; D gene uncertain. Trimming left V 2 bases short and J 4 bases short, with 9 bases between. Germline CDR1 reads SGHAT; CDR2 reads FQNNGV. The CDR3 spans 14 residues. The CDR3 bases are TGTGCCAGCAGCTTAACAGCAGTATACAATGAGCAGTTCTTC. Translation: CASSLTAVYNEQFF.

The rearrangement joins TRBV5-5 to TRBJ2-3; perhaps TRBD2 as D (5 bases). The CDR3 is 15 amino acids. The V end was cut by 0 bases, the J end by 10 bases, with 18 bases between. Germline-derived CDR1 and CDR2 are SGHKS and YYEKEE (reference sequence). CDR3 bases: TGTGCCAGCAGCTTGGGACCTGACTGGGGAGCGTCGCAGTATTTT. This encodes CASSLGPDWGASQYF.

The chain recombines TRBV28 with TRBJ1-4; D is possibly TRBD1 (6 bases). The germline V gene has CDR1 MDHEN and CDR2 SYDVKM. CDR3 length: 15 residues. Trimming left V 2 bases short and J 2 bases short, with 9 bases between. The CDR3 protein is CASSLAGVTNEKLFF. The CDR3, as DNA: TGTGCCAGCAGTTTAGCAGGGGTGACTAATGAAAAACTGTTTTTT.

This clone was picked up one time. The chain recombines TRBV30 with TRBJ2-4; a possible D gene is TRBD1 (6 bases). Germline CDR1 is GTSNPN and CDR2 is SVGIG (reference sequence). V was clipped by 1 base and J by 5 bases, with 15 bases between them. The CDR3 runs to 15 residues. The CDR3, as DNA: TGTGCCTGGAGTGGGCAGGGGCCTCGCCAAAACATTCAGTACTTC. It yields the protein CAWSGQGPRQNIQYF. Full variable domain (remainder filled in from reference TRBV30 and TRBJ2-4): SQTIHQWPATLVQPVGSPLSLECTVEGTSNPNLYWYRQAAGRGLQLLFYSVGIGQISSEVPQNLSASRPQDRQFILSSKKLLLSDSGFYLCAWSGQGPRQNIQYFGAGTRLSVL.

V usage is TRBV19 and J usage is TRBJ1-1; D not resolved. V shed 3 bases and J shed 5 bases, with 19 bases lying between them. The CDR3 consists of 16 residues. Germline V gene sequence: CDR1 LNHDA, CDR2 SQIVND (reference sequence). The CDR3 loop reads CASSMTAGVLRTEAFF. The CDR3 bases are TGTGCCAGTAGTATGACGGCCGGGGTACTCAGGACTGAAGCTTTCTTT. Together with reference TRBV19 and TRBJ1-1, the CDR3 gives the full variable domain: DGGITQSPKYLFRKEGQNVTLSCEQNLNHDAMYWYRQDPGQGLRLIYYSQIVNDFQKGDIAEGYSVSREKKESFPLTVTSAQKNPTAFYLCASSMTAGVLRTEAFFGQGTRLTVV.

The count of this clone is one. The rearrangement uses TRBV6-1 and TRBJ1-1; D call uncertain. The germline V gene encodes CDR1 MNHNS and CDR2 SASEGT. This CDR3 is built from 14 residues. The V gene lost 4 bases and the J gene lost 0 bases, with 9 bases spanning the gap. The CDR3 protein is CASSVRVVNTEAFF. CDR3 nucleotides: TGTGCCAGCAGTGTGAGGGTGGTGAACACTGAAGCTTTCTTT.

This clone was detected once. This chain links TRBV29-1 with TRBJ1-1, with 9 bases identical to TRBD1. The V gene's germline CDR1 is SQVTM and CDR2 ANQGSEA. Trimming at V came to 7 bases and at J to 0 bases, leaving 9 bases not matched to a gene. CDR3 length: 15 residues. The CDR3: CSAMPDRGLNTEAFF. The CDR3 DNA sequence: TGCAGCGCCATGCCGGACAGGGGTTTGAACACTGAAGCTTTCTTT. The full variable domain, completed using reference TRBV29-1 and TRBJ1-1, is SAVISQKPSRDICQRGTSLTIQCQVDSQVTMMFWYRQQPGQSLTLIATANQGSEATYESGFVIDKFPISRPNLTFSTLTVSNMSPEDSSIYLCSAMPDRGLNTEAFFGQGTRLTVV.

This chain connects TRBV27 to TRBJ1-3, with 9 positions matching TRBD1. The CDR3 length is 15 residues. The ends lost 6 bases at V and 4 bases at J; junction bases unmatched: 7. Germline assignment: CDR1 MNHEY and CDR2 SMNVEV (reference sequence). The CDR3 is CASRPRDRVGNTIYF. In DNA, the CDR3 is TGTGCCAGCAGGCCTCGGGACAGGGTAGGAAACACCATATATTTT.

The chain recombines TRBV6-4 with TRBJ2-3, with 8 bases lining up with TRBD2. The V segment lost 6 bases and the J segment 1 base; nucleotides outside the gene matches: 3. Germline V gives CDR1 MRHNA, CDR2 SNTAGT. CDR3 length: 14 residues. The CDR3 DNA follows: TGTGCCAGCAGCGCGGGGGGTCGCACAGATACGCAGTATTTT. It specifies CASSAGGRTDTQYF.

The chain carries TRBV29-1 and TRBJ2-7; maybe TRBD1 (5 bases). Germline-derived CDR1 and CDR2 are SQVTM and ANQGSEA. Deletions cut 4 bases from V and 3 bases from J, with 10 bases between. This CDR3 is 12 amino acids long. Here the CDR3 reads CSVGGRNYEQYF. CDR3 in DNA: TGCAGCGTTGGGGGCAGGAACTACGAGCAGTACTTC.

This clone was found once. The chain couples TRBV4-2 to TRBJ1-2; D gene uncertain. The V end was cut by 0 bases, the J end by 2 bases, with 7 bases between. This CDR3 has 14 residues. CDR1 and CDR2 from the germline V gene are LGHNA and YNFKEQ. CDR3 protein: CASSQDPENYGYTF. CDR3 bases: TGTGCCAGCAGCCAAGATCCAGAGAACTATGGCTACACCTTC.

The rearrangement joins TRBV29-1 to TRBJ1-2; 7 bases align to TRBD1. Germline values: CDR1 SQVTM, CDR2 ANQGSEA. J lost 1 base, V lost 6 bases, and 5 bases had no gene match. The CDR3 runs 13 residues. Here the CDR3 DNA reads TGCAGCGTAGCCGGGACAGTTAACTATGGCTACACCTTC. Translation: CSVAGTVNYGYTF. Combining the CDR3 with reference TRBV29-1 and TRBJ1-2 gives the whole variable domain SAVISQKPSRDICQRGTSLTIQCQVDSQVTMMFWYRQQPGQSLTLIATANQGSEATYESGFVIDKFPISRPNLTFSTLTVSNMSPEDSSIYLCSVAGTVNYGYTFGSGTRLTVV.

This chain uses TRBV5-8 with TRBJ1-5; D call uncertain. Germline V gives CDR1 SGHTS, CDR2 YDEGEE. Deletions cut 2 bases from V and 2 bases from J, with 14 bases between. The CDR3 is 16 amino acids. CDR3: CASSFRVEAGNQPQHF. In DNA, the CDR3 is TGTGCCAGCAGCTTTCGGGTCGAGGCGGGCAATCAGCCCCAGCATTTT.

The chain recombines TRBV19 with TRBJ1-5, with D possibly TRBD1 on 5 matching bases. The CDR3 is made up of 13 amino acids. CDR1 LNHDA and CDR2 SQIVND come from the germline V gene (reference sequence). The V gene lost 5 bases and the J gene lost 9 bases, with 14 bases spanning the gap. In DNA, the CDR3 is TGTGCCAGTAGTCCTGACAGTCCAGGGCCCCAGCATTTT. It translates to CASSPDSPGPQHF.

The chain employs TRBV9 and TRBJ1-1, with TRBD1 as a possible D gene (6 bases). This CDR3 spans 14 amino acids. Looked up from germline, CDR1 is SGDLS and CDR2 is YYNGEE. V was cut by 2 bases and J by 5 bases, with 13 bases left in between. The chain's CDR3 is CASSVGGARTEAFF. CDR3 DNA: TGTGCCAGCAGCGTGGGGGGGGCGCGTACTGAAGCTTTCTTT.